What follows is one T cell receptor beta chain and its context. The clone's antigen remains unknown. Base quality data are lacking; no much larger clone is found one base away. The data are from a study of blood T cell repertoires in COVID-19 (dated by TCRdb to 2019 to 2021). Study-wide context: The collaborator samples originated in the United States, Italy and Spain and spanned the acute and convalescent phases of COVID-19. The material from the prospective study consisted of cDNA or gDNA derived from T cells, B-cell-depleted T cells, or PBMCs. Deeply sampled blood TCRbeta repertoires from subjects exposed to, actively infected with, or recovered from COVID-19 were included in the dataset. A freely available public database, intended as a resource for researchers studying the immune response to SARS-CoV-2, is where the repertoires were released. Samples came from the ongoing ImmuneRACE study (first 160 participants) plus 1,254 subjects from 6 global collaborators. A de-identified subject ID, COVID-19 status, age in years and sex were almost always included in the sample metadata. Where HLA class I and class II types were available, the types were taken from metadata supplied by the sample provider, not from assay-based typing.

TCRbeta CDR3 regions were amplified from genomic DNA using the immunoSEQ Assay, a bias-controlled multiplex PCR. The study's processing was this. Within the assay, amplification of reference gene primers was used to estimate how many nucleated cells each sample contained. Sequence reads were collapsed and filtered to measure the absolute abundance of every unique TCRbeta CDR3 rearrangement. For each sample, productive Simpson clonality was calculated as the square root of Simpson's diversity index across productive rearrangements. Drawn from immuneACCESS, this table holds only the in-frame rearrangements with V and J called that TCRdb kept. Clones are partly lost; checked studies trace under half to an unresolved V gene and leave the rest unexplained. From that table come the V and J calls and clone size; the DNA was used to work out D and trimming. The sample yields approximately 300,000 clones; around 90% were counted once. The biggest ten clones account for more than 0.85% of the sample.

In Seattle, one collaborating source enrolled patients while the infection was active and tracked those patients longitudinally over the course of disease. Each collaborating institution followed its own protocols to collect whole blood in K2EDTA tubes. For TCRbeta analysis, collaborators shipped samples in one of three forms: frozen whole blood, isolated PBMCs, or DNA extracted from either of those sample types. In the germline V gene, CDR1 corresponds to LGHNA and CDR2 to YSLEER. The CDR3, cysteine through phenylalanine, is 15 amino acids long. This entry keeps only the CDR3 DNA: 45 bases, framed from base 1. After removal of 6 bases from V and 6 bases from J, the junction retains 7 bases not matched to a gene. The research as a whole found: The amount of clinical and demographic metadata varied by source and participant and was provided uncurated.

Recombination joined TRBV4-3 with TRBJ1-6, with 8 junctional bases fitting TRBD1. Source material: peripheral blood. This TCR came from a woman between 40 and 50 years old with COVID-19, enrolled during active disease. The CDR3 reads CASRLQGEGNSPLHF. The DNA sequence is given as TGCGCCAGCAGACTACAGGGGGAGGGTAATTCACCCCTCCACTTT.